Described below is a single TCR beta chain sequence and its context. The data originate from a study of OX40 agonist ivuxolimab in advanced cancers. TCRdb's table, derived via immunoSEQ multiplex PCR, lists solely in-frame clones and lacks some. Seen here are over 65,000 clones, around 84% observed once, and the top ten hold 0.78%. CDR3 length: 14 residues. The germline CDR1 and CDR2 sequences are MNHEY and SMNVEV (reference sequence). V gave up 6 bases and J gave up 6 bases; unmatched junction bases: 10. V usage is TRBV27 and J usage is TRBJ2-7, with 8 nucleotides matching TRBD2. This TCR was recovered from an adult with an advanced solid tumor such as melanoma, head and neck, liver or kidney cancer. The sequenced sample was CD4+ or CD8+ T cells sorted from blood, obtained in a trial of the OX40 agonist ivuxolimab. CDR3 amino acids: CASSLREGLGEQYF. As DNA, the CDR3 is TGTGCCAGCAGCCTACGGGAGGGCCTAGGCGAGCAGTACTTC.